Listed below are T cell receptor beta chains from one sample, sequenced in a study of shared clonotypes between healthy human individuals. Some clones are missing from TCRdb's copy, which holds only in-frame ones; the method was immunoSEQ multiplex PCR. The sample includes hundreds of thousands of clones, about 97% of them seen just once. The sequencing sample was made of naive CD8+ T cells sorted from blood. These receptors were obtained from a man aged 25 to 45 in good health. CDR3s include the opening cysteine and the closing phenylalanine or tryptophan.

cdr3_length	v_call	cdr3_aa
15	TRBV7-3	CASSQFGGGSYEQYF
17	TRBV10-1	CASSESISGRSYNEQFF
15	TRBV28	CASSLIWDVLYEQYF
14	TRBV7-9	CASSFLRDSEKLFF
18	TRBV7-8	CASSLAAWVAGGTYEQYF
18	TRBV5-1	CASSDTGTGSSGANVLTF
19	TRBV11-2	CASSFLTEYELAEVYEQYF
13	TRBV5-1	CASSPLEGEKLFF
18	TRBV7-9	CASIETSGRTQSYNEQFF
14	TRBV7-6	CASSLAVGPKTQYF
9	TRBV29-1	CSVQHEQFF
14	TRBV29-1	CSVPLAGGRDEQFF
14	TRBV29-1	CSVELAGGTDTQYF
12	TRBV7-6	CASSPGGYEQYF
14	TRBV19	CASSILAGEDTQYF
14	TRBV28	CASRGDSRSGKLFF
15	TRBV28	CASTSGRMDTGELFF
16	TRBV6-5	CASSYLAGGSYNEQFF
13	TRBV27	CASAGGSNQPQHF
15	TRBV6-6	CASSYSDSMNTEAFF
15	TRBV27	CASSLSLGLGTEAFF
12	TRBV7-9	CASSPSIYEQYF
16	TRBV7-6	CASSPKVGGANYGYTF
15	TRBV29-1	CSVESGTGSPTEAFF
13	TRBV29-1	CSVEVPSSYEQYF
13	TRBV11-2	CASSLGGANVLTF
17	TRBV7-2	CASSSLLRQGSIYEQYF
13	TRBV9	CASSDGTSYEQYF
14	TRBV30	CAWSTGQGNNEQFF
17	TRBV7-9	CASSLEEVRVIADTQYF
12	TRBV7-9	CASSLIAGEQYF
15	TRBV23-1	CASSQSIQPGYGYTF
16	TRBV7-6	CASSLVGKRYSYEQYF
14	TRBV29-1	CSVELADDSAGYTF
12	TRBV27	CASSQVYNEQFF
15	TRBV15	CATSRPDREPYEQYF
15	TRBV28	CASREGLAMTYEQYF
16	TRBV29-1	CSVEGLAGSNTGELFF
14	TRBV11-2	CASSRSGPNTEAFF
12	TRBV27	CASSTTGAGYTF